This T cell receptor (beta chain) was sequenced in a study of cytomegalovirus exposure and HLA in healthy donors (TCRdb year 2017). About the full investigation: The 500 to 700 repertoires of the first cohort and the approximately 110 validation repertoires were produced on the same platform, according to a later analysis. The study aimed to test whether signatures of past pathogen exposure could be identified by cataloging public T cell receptors. The study combined high-throughput TCR immunosequencing, statistical association of individual TCRs with disease status, and machine learning to predict cytomegalovirus infection status. A separate validation cohort of roughly 130 different subjects was used in addition to the approximately 640-subject first cohort.

Overall study results and their limits: The study gave a list of 150 to 200 TCR beta chains associated with cytomegalovirus. The classifier was reported to diagnose cytomegalovirus status with high specificity and sensitivity in both the original cohort and the validation cohort. The authors suggested that the approach could potentially be extended to other disease states and immunological phenotypes. While some public TCRs were present in many individuals, most TCR sequences turned up only very rarely across donors. Subsequent analysis determined that TCRs grouped into clusters in the first cohort also showed a tendency toward co-occurrence across the roughly 110 validation repertoires, and 94% of cluster scores exceeded 0. A later analysis lacked HLA typing for the validation cohort, so it scored co-occurrence in that cohort across all 110 or so repertoires. Three of the identified cytomegalovirus-associated TCR beta chains were confirmed in vitro to be specific for cytomegalovirus antigens.

V is pared back by 5 bases and J by 3 bases, with 13 bases lying between the germline termini. The germline V gene provides CDR1 SGHVS and CDR2 FQNEAQ. The CDR3, from cysteine to phenylalanine, totals 14 residues. The entry retains the CDR3 DNA only, 42 bases that are in frame from base 1. With regard to this clone: The antigen it recognizes is unknown. No per-base quality is available; no much larger clone lies one base away.

Library construction relied on the immunoSEQ multiplex PCR assay. As for the original processing: To diagnose cytomegalovirus status from the catalog of TCR beta chain sequences, a statistical classification framework was built. The table comes from immuneACCESS by way of TCRdb, which keeps in-frame sequences with V and J called. Part of the clones is missing from these tables; in studies checked, under half for an unresolved V gene and the rest for unknown reasons. V, J and clone size reflect that table, while D and trimming were determined from the DNA. This sample gives 150,000 to 250,000 clones in total; roughly 77% of them show up just once. The biggest ten clones account for about 1.2% of the sample. Separate from the approximately 670-subject first cohort, the validation cohort of about 120 subjects was the group to which the donors belonged.

The receptor was derived from a woman aged 30 to 39 in good health and CMV-seronegative. The sample consisted of PBMCs. The chain is assembled from TRBV7-8 and TRBJ1-1; the D gene is possibly TRBD1, with 5 bases matching. The CDR3 amino acid sequence is: CASSEGWGDTEAFF. The sequenced DNA is TGTGCCAGCAGCGAGGGATGGGGGGACACTGAAGCTTTCTTT.